The 26 T cell receptor beta chains given below trace back to one sample, sequenced in a study of patients and donors after allogeneic stem cell transplantation (TCRdb year 2020). To prepare the library, RT-PCR was applied. The sequencing machine was a NextSeq 550. In-frame beta chains were kept once TCRdb had trimmed the public reads at Q25 with fastp and called clones with MiXCR. Identical CDR3 protein sequences are pooled into one entry, listed with their most common genes and DNA. This sample lists some 880,000 distinct CDR3 sequences; over 15% were detected once. The ten largest clones capture around 6% of the sample. The sequenced material came from blood, either unsorted or a sorted T cell fraction (not recorded which). The receptors here all came from a human donor who was either an allogeneic HSCT recipient or a stem cell or donor lymphocyte infusion donor (not recorded which). It is not recorded whose cells these are; they may come from a transplant donor.

This clonotype has ten or more counts. This chain connects TRBV7-9 to TRBJ1-2, with D tentatively TRBD1 (6 bases). The V gene's germline CDR1 is SEHNR and CDR2 FQNEAQ (reference sequence). V was shortened by 1 base and J by 4 bases, with 13 bases between the two germline ends. The CDR3 is 15 residues long. This CDR3 is CASSLEAGAIYGYTF. The CDR3 DNA is TGTGCCAGCAGCTTAGAAGCGGGGGCGATCTATGGCTACACCTTC. Combining the CDR3 with reference TRBV7-9 and TRBJ1-2 gives the whole variable domain DTGVSQNPRHKITKRGQNVTFRCDPISEHNRLYWYRQTLGQGPEFLTYFQNEAQLEKSRLLSDRFSAERPKGSFSTLEIQRTEQGDSAMYLCASSLEAGAIYGYTFGSGTRLTVV.

This clonotype occurred a few times. The chain combines TRBV27 with TRBJ2-2, with TRBD2 identical over 7 bases. The CDR3 has 13 residues. With V trimmed by 7 bases and J by 4 bases, 3 bases remained unmatched. Germline CDR1 MNHEY, CDR2 SMNVEV (reference sequence). The chain's CDR3 is CASILASTGELFF. The DNA for the CDR3 is TGTGCCAGCATACTAGCGTCCACCGGGGAGCTGTTTTTT.

The chain recombines TRBV11-2 with TRBJ2-3, with TRBD1 matching over 7 bases. After removal of 3 bases from V and 2 bases from J, the junction contained 8 bases not matched to a gene. The germline gives CDR1 SGHAT, CDR2 FQNNGV. The CDR3 runs 16 residues. This CDR3 reads CASSFFDRAFTDTQYF. The CDR3 nucleotides read TGTGCCAGCAGCTTCTTTGACAGGGCCTTCACAGATACGCAGTATTTT.

This clonotype was found many times. The CDR3 region has the DNA TGTGCCAGCAGTTATCCAGGACAGGGGAACTATGGCTACACCTTC. Translating it yields CASSYPGQGNYGYTF. The chain joins TRBV6-2 or TRBV6-3 to TRBJ1-2; 9 bases line up with TRBD1. J was trimmed by 2 bases and V by 3 bases; bases with no gene match: 4. CDR3 length equals 15 residues. Germline loops: CDR1 MNHEY, CDR2 SVGEGT.

This clonotype was counted only a few times. The rearrangement links TRBV11-1 to TRBJ1-3; 9 bases fit TRBD1. V trimming: 1 base; J trimming: 0 bases; junction bases outside the gene matches: 10. The CDR3 runs to 19 residues. The germline V gene encodes CDR1 SGHAT and CDR2 FQDESV (reference sequence). Here the CDR3 reads CASSLEVGTGYYSGNTIYF. CDR3 bases: TGTGCCAGCAGCTTAGAGGTCGGGACAGGGTATTACTCTGGAAACACCATATATTTT.

The chain has TRBV20-1 and TRBJ2-7, with a weak D call TRBD1 (6 bases). V was shortened by 3 bases and J by 6 bases, with 18 bases between the two germline ends. The CDR3 totals 14 residues. The germline V gene has CDR1 DFQATT and CDR2 SNEGSKA (reference sequence). The CDR3 loop reads CSASGGKPPAEQYF. The CDR3 DNA sequence: TGCAGTGCTAGTGGGGGCAAACCCCCAGCCGAGCAGTACTTC.

The chain joins TRBV28 to TRBJ2-1; 7 bases are shared with TRBD2. Germline loops: CDR1 MDHEN, CDR2 SYDVKM. The CDR3 contains 14 residues. V dropped 5 bases and J dropped 7; count of bases not matched to a gene: 8. The CDR3 DNA reads TGTGCCAGCAGTCAGACTAGCATGTGGAATGAGCAGTTCTTC. It specifies CASSQTSMWNEQFF.

The chain links TRBV7-9 to TRBJ1-2; unclear D gene. V was clipped by 0 bases and J by 4 bases, with 9 bases between them. Looked up from germline, CDR1 is SEHNR and CDR2 is FQNEAQ (reference sequence). The CDR3 length is 14 residues. CDR3 bases: TGTGCCAGCAGCTTAGCGGAGGTGGTCTATGGCTACACCTTC. It is translated as CASSLAEVVYGYTF.

This clonotype was counted between two and nine times. This sequence joins TRBV4-1 and TRBJ2-1, with TRBD2 matching over 8 bases. V gave up 0 bases and J gave up 4 bases; unmatched junction bases: 8. Per germline, CDR1 MGHRA and CDR2 YSYEKL. The CDR3 extends over 17 amino acids. CDR3 protein: CASSQEGTSGKYNEQFF. CDR3 sequence (DNA): TGCGCCAGCAGCCAAGAAGGTACTAGCGGAAAATACAATGAGCAGTTCTTC.

The rearrangement joins TRBV27 to TRBJ2-1; D is ambiguous. From germline, CDR1 is MNHEY and CDR2 SMNVEV (reference sequence). The CDR3 has 14 residues. The V gene lost 10 bases and the J gene lost 9 bases, with 22 bases spanning the gap. In DNA, the CDR3 is TGTGCCACCAATCTTGGACCCCCAGTTAGTGAGCAGTTCTTC. Translation gives CATNLGPPVSEQFF.

This clonotype was seen more than once but under ten times. The rearrangement joins TRBV10-3 to TRBJ2-1; D may be TRBD1 (6 bases). This CDR3 is built from 14 residues. Trimming removed 7 bases from V and 0 bases from J, with 10 bases in between. The germline CDR1 and CDR2 sequences are ENHRY and SYGVKD. CDR3 sequence reads: CAIISDSSYNEQFF. CDR3 in DNA: TGTGCCATCATCTCGGACAGCTCCTACAATGAGCAGTTCTTC.

The rearrangement links TRBV7-9 to TRBJ2-7, with 13 bases fitting TRBD2. Germline CDR1 SEHNR, CDR2 FQNEAQ (reference sequence). The CDR3 is 15 amino acids. J gave up 3 bases and V 4 bases, and 3 bases lay outside the gene matches. The CDR3 region is CASSSTSGRIYEQYF. CDR3 nucleotide sequence: TGTGCCAGCAGCTCGACTAGCGGGAGGATCTACGAGCAGTACTTC.

This clonotype was found many times. The gene calls are TRBV6-5 and TRBJ1-2; D is possibly TRBD1 (6 bases). Germline CDR1 reads MNHEY; CDR2 reads SVGAGI. CDR3 length: 17 residues. V was trimmed by 4 bases and J by 7 bases, leaving 25 bases between them. The CDR3 region is CASSFGQLGGGVSGYTF. The CDR3 nucleotides are TGTGCCAGCAGTTTCGGACAGTTAGGTGGCGGGGTGAGTGGCTACACCTTC.

The chain couples TRBV11-2 to TRBJ2-3; D is perhaps TRBD2 (6 bases). The CDR3 covers 18 residues. Per the germline V gene, CDR1 is SGHAT and CDR2 is FQNNGV. Trimming left V 4 bases short and J 0 bases short, with 20 bases between. In DNA form, the CDR3 reads TGTGCCAGCAGCTCGCTCACGGGAGCGGCCTATAGCACAGATACGCAGTATTTT. It is translated as CASSSLTGAAYSTDTQYF.

This clonotype appeared a few times. The V and J genes are TRBV5-1 and TRBJ2-7, with 8 positions matching TRBD2. V dropped 6 bases and J dropped 1; count of bases not matched to a gene: 18. Germline CDR1 SGHRS, CDR2 YFSETQ. The CDR3 totals 18 residues. CDR3 protein: CASTRIPAGGAVSYEQYF. CDR3 bases: TGCGCCAGCACCCGCATCCCGGCGGGAGGCGCGGTGTCCTACGAGCAGTACTTC.

The chain couples TRBV6-2 or TRBV6-3 to TRBJ2-1; TRBD1 aligns across 9 bases. Germline trimming cut 4 bases from V and 15 bases from J; bases unmatched to any gene: 10. This CDR3 is built from 13 residues. Germline CDR1 and CDR2: MNHEY and SVGEGT. CDR3 sequence (DNA): TGTGCCAGCAGTTCAGCCCTCGGGACAGGGCTGTTCTTC. Translating it yields CASSSALGTGLFF.

This clonotype has more than one count but fewer than ten. The chain uses TRBV5-1 and TRBJ2-5; a possible D gene is TRBD2 (5 bases). Per the germline V gene, CDR1 is SGHRS and CDR2 is YFSETQ. CDR3 length: 15 amino acids. Trimming removed 2 bases from V and 3 bases from J, with 14 bases in between. The CDR3 is CASSLLDSIEETQYF. The CDR3 coding sequence is TGCGCCAGCAGCTTACTGGACTCGATCGAAGAGACCCAGTACTTC.

The V call is TRBV29-1, the J call TRBJ2-5, with 7 bases fitting TRBD1. The CDR3 has 12 amino acids. Trimming removed 7 bases from V and 2 bases from J; junction bases left unmatched: 4. Germline CDR1 SQVTM, CDR2 ANQGSEA. CDR3 region: CSARDRQETQYF. The CDR3 DNA sequence: TGCAGCGCCCGGGACAGACAAGAGACCCAGTACTTC.

This sequence joins TRBV7-9 and TRBJ2-7, with 8 nucleotides matching TRBD1. Germline trimming cut 4 bases from V and 6 bases from J; bases unmatched to any gene: 5. CDR1 SEHNR and CDR2 FQNEAQ come from the germline V gene (reference sequence). The CDR3 covers 13 residues. CDR3 sequence reads: CASSWLTGGEQYF. The CDR3 DNA reads as TGTGCCAGCAGCTGGCTAACAGGGGGCGAGCAGTACTTC.

There are many counts of this clonotype. The chain couples TRBV12-3 or TRBV12-4 to TRBJ2-1, with 11 positions matching TRBD1. This CDR3 has 16 amino acids. The V segment lost 5 bases and the J segment 4 bases; nucleotides outside the gene matches: 7. In DNA form, the CDR3 reads TGTGCCAGCAGTCTCTCCGGGACAGGGGGGTACAATGAGCAGTTCTTC. Translation: CASSLSGTGGYNEQFF.

The chain has TRBV20-1 and TRBJ2-2; 14 bases align to TRBD2. V shed 0 bases and J 4 bases; nucleotides not matched to a gene: 7. CDR1 and CDR2 (germline): DFQATT, SNEGSKA (reference sequence). The CDR3 length is 18 residues. Here the CDR3 DNA reads TGCAGTGCTAGAGATGGGGGACTAGCGGGAGTCGTCACCGGGGAGCTGTTTTTT. This translates into CSARDGGLAGVVTGELFF.

This chain connects TRBV7-8 to TRBJ2-1; weak D call: TRBD1 (6 bases). V was cut by 5 bases and J by 4 bases, with 24 bases left in between. Per the germline V gene, CDR1 is SGHVS and CDR2 is FQNEAQ. The CDR3 runs to 18 residues. CDR3 in DNA: TGTGCCAGCAGCGCTTTCTCGCAGGGGCCCCTATTTTACAATGAGCAGTTCTTC. Translating it yields CASSAFSQGPLFYNEQFF.

This clonotype was observed a few times. This chain uses TRBV24-1 with TRBJ2-1; 8 bases are shared with TRBD1. The CDR3 is 13 residues long. Germline V gene data show CDR1 as KGHDR and CDR2 as SFDVKD. With 7 bases clipped from V and 2 bases from J, the junction kept 0 bases outside the gene matches. The CDR3 region has the DNA TGTGCCACCAGGGACAGGGCCTACAATGAGCAGTTCTTC. It encodes CATRDRAYNEQFF.

The V call is TRBV20-1, the J call TRBJ2-7; 9 bases match TRBD2. Germline CDR1 and CDR2: DFQATT and SNEGSKA (reference sequence). This CDR3 spans 12 amino acids. After removal of 3 bases from V and 6 bases from J, the junction contained 3 bases not matched to a gene. CDR3 DNA: TGCAGTGCTAGTACACTAGCGGGCGAGCAGTACTTC. This gives the protein CSASTLAGEQYF.

The chain carries TRBV2 and TRBJ2-7; TRBD2 agrees at 11 bases. The germline gives CDR1 SNHLY, CDR2 FYNNEI. This CDR3 has 15 residues. Trimming at V came to 4 bases and at J to 1 base, leaving 3 bases not matched to a gene. CDR3 nucleotide sequence: TGTGCCAGCAGTGGGGCTAGCGGGGGGTCCTACGAGCAGTACTTC. Its translation: CASSGASGGSYEQYF.

Many counts were recorded for this clonotype. V is TRBV12-3 or TRBV12-4 and J is TRBJ2-3; 9 bases align to TRBD1. The ends lost 3 bases at V and 3 bases at J; junction bases unmatched: 7. The CDR3 covers 16 residues. In nucleotides, the CDR3 is TGTGCCAGCAGTTTTTCCACAGGGGGCTGGACAGATACGCAGTATTTT. Protein: CASSFSTGGWTDTQYF.